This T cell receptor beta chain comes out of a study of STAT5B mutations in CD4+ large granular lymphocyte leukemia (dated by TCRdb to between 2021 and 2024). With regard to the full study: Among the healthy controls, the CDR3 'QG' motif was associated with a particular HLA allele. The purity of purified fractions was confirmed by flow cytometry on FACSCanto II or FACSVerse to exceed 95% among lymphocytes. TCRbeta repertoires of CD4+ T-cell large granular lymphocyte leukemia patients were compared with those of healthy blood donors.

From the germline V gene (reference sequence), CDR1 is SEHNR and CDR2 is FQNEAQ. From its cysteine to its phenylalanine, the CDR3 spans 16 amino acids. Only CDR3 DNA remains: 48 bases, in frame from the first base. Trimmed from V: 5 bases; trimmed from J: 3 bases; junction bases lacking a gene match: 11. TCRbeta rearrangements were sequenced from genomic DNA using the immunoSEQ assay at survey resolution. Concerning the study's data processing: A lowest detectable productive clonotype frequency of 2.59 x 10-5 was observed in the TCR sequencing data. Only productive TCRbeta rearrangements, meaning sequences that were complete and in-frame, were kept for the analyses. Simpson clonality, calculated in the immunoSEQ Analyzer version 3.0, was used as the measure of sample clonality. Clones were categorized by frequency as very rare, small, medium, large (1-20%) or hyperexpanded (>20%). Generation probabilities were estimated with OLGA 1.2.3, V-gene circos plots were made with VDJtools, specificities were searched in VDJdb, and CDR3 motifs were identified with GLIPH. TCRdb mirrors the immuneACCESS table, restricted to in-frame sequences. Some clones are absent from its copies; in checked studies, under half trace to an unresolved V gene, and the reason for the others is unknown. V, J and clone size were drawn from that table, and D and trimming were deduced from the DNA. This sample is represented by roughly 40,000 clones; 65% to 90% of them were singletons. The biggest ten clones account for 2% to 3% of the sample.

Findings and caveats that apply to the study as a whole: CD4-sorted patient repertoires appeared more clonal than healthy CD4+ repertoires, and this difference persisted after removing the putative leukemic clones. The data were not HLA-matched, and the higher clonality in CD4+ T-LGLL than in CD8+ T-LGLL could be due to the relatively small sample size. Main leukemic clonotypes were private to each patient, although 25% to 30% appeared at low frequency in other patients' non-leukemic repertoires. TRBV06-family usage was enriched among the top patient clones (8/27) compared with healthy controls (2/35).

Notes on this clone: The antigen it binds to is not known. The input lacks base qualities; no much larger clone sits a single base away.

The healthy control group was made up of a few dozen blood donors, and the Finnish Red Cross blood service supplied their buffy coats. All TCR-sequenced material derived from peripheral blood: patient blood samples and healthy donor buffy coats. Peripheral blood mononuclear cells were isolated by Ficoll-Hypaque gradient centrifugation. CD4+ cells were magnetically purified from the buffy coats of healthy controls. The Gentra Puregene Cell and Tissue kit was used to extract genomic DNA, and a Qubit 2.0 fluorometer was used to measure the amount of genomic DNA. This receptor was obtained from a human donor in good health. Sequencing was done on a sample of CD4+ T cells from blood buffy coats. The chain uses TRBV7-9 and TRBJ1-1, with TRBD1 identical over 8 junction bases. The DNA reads TGTGCCAGCAGCCCATCCTCGGACAGGGAGGACACTGAAGCTTTCTTT. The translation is CASSPSSDREDTEAFF.